Listed here are 30 T cell receptor beta chains from one sample, sequenced in a study of cytomegalovirus exposure and HLA in healthy donors. Primers for the PCR totalled 60 Vbeta and 13 Jbeta. The method was immunoSEQ multiplex PCR; TCRdb's version includes in-frame clones alone and lacks a portion of them. The table shows more than 95,000 clones, with roughly 80% occurring only once. The sequenced sample consisted of PBMCs. The receptors come from a man younger than 30 in good health and CMV-seronegative.

The chain carries TRBV6-5 and TRBJ2-3; possible D gene TRBD1, 6 bases. This CDR3 region has 12 residues. Germline lookup yields CDR1 MNHEY and CDR2 SVGAGI. V gave up 8 bases and J gave up 7 bases, with 13 bases separating them. The CDR3 region is CASLSGDHTQYF. The DNA of the CDR3 is TGTGCCAGCCTATCAGGGGATCATACGCAGTATTTT.

In this sample, this clone turned up once. The chain carries TRBV9 and TRBJ2-6; D might be TRBD2 (5 bases). The CDR3 is made up of 17 amino acids. Germline V lookup: CDR1 SGDLS, CDR2 YYNGEE. The V gene lost 1 base and the J gene lost 0 bases, with 11 bases spanning the gap. CDR3 sequence: CASSVNPGSSGANVLTF. CDR3 bases: TGTGCCAGCAGCGTAAACCCTGGGAGCTCTGGGGCCAACGTCCTGACTTTC.

The chain links TRBV10-3 to TRBJ1-4, with 11 bases identical to TRBD1. This CDR3 is built from 15 residues. The J segment lost 4 bases and the V segment lost 6 bases, leaving 4 bases of the junction unmatched. Germline loops: CDR1 ENHRY, CDR2 SYGVKD. CDR3 DNA sequence: TGTGCCATCAGCGGGACAGGGGGAAGTAATGAAAAACTGTTTTTT. It is translated as CAISGTGGSNEKLFF.

V usage is TRBV6-5 and J usage is TRBJ1-2, with D perhaps TRBD1 (6 bases). The CDR3 has 13 amino acids. Deletions cut 5 bases from V and 4 bases from J, with 11 bases between. CDR1 and CDR2 from the germline V gene are MNHEY and SVGAGI. The CDR3 bases are TGTGCCAGCAGTCGGACAGTTTCCTATGGCTACACCTTC. Translating it yields CASSRTVSYGYTF.

The sample holds one count of this clone. This rearrangement joins TRBV6-5 to TRBJ1-1, with D perhaps matching TRBD1 (5 bases). V was clipped by 5 bases and J by 1 base, with 14 bases between them. Germline values: CDR1 MNHEY, CDR2 SVGAGI. The CDR3 loop spans 15 amino acids. The CDR3 bases are TGTGCCAGCAGTCCCCTTGTGGGGGGGAACACTGAAGCTTTCTTT. As protein: CASSPLVGGNTEAFF.

The chain carries TRBV5-1 and TRBJ1-6, with a possible D match to TRBD1 (6 bases). The CDR3 covers 16 residues. Germline V gene data show CDR1 as SGHRS and CDR2 as YFSETQ. V lost 0 bases and J 7 bases, leaving 14 bases between the germline ends. In DNA, the CDR3 is TGCGCCAGCAGCTTGGCCACAGGGACAAGAAATTCACCCCTCCACTTT. It yields the protein CASSLATGTRNSPLHF.

V usage is TRBV13 and J usage is TRBJ2-5, with 7 positions matching TRBD2. This CDR3 has 15 amino acids. V was clipped by 0 bases and J by 5 bases; unmatched bases: 6. Germline CDR1 and CDR2: PRHDT and FYEKMQ (reference sequence). CDR3 residues: CASSLGLQGGETQYF. CDR3 nucleotides: TGTGCCAGCAGCTTAGGCCTCCAGGGAGGGGAGACCCAGTACTTC. Based on the CDR3 plus reference TRBV13 and TRBJ2-5, the full variable domain is AAGVIQSPRHLIKEKRETATLKCYPIPRHDTVYWYQQGPGQDPQFLISFYEKMQSDKGSIPDRFSAQQFSDYHSELNMSSLELGDSALYFCASSLGLQGGETQYFGPGTRLLVL.

The CDR3 coding sequence is TGTGCCAGCACAGGGGTCGGCACCGGGGAGCTGTTTTTT. It codes for CASTGVGTGELFF. The V and J genes are TRBV2 and TRBJ2-2; D is possibly TRBD1 (6 bases). The germline V gene has CDR1 SNHLY and CDR2 FYNNEI. CDR3 length: 13 residues. V was clipped by 7 bases and J by 4 bases, with 10 bases between them.

This chain joins TRBV19 and TRBJ2-2; tentative D call: TRBD2 (6 bases). The CDR3 extends over 15 amino acids. Germline CDR1 is LNHDA and CDR2 is SQIVND (reference sequence). V was shortened by 6 bases and J by 3 bases, with 14 bases between the two germline ends. As DNA, the CDR3 is TGTGCCAGTAGATTTACCGGGACTTACACCGGGGAGCTGTTTTTT. Protein: CASRFTGTYTGELFF.

The CDR3 nucleotides are TGTGCCAGCAGCGATCTTACAGGGAACTATGGCTACACCTTC. Its protein is CASSDLTGNYGYTF. The V and J genes are TRBV7-9 and TRBJ1-2, with D possibly TRBD1 on 6 matching bases. Trimming took off 5 bases at V and 2 bases at J, with 12 bases between the two ends. This CDR3 region has 14 residues. Germline V lookup: CDR1 SEHNR, CDR2 FQNEAQ (reference sequence).

This clone was detected once. The rearrangement joins TRBV18 to TRBJ1-5, with D unresolved. The CDR3 is made up of 13 amino acids. CDR1 is KGHSH, CDR2 LQKENI, per germline. V shed 3 bases and J shed 3 bases, with 6 bases lying between them. The CDR3 here is CASSPGNNQPQHF. Written as DNA, the CDR3 is TGTGCCAGCTCACCCGGGAACAATCAGCCCCAGCATTTT.

The chain links TRBV2 to TRBJ1-5; no definite D call. The CDR3 is 16 residues long. V lost 2 bases to trimming and J lost 0 bases, with 11 bases between them. The germline CDR1 and CDR2 sequences are SNHLY and FYNNEI. The CDR3 DNA reads TGTGCCAGCAGTGAACCTAGTATCAATAGCAATCAGCCCCAGCATTTT. It specifies CASSEPSINSNQPQHF.

The V gene is TRBV7-7, the J gene TRBJ2-3; a possible D gene is TRBD1 (6 bases). The CDR3 loop spans 15 amino acids. The germline gives CDR1 SSHAT, CDR2 FNYEAQ (reference sequence). V gave up 1 base and J gave up 6 bases, with 14 bases separating them. The CDR3 protein is CASSLGRTELDTQYF. The DNA for the CDR3 is TGTGCCAGCAGCTTAGGAAGGACAGAACTGGATACGCAGTATTTT.

The chain employs TRBV2 and TRBJ1-2, with D tentatively TRBD1 (5 bases). The V and J ends lost 6 bases and 4 bases respectively, with 15 bases between them. This CDR3 is 14 amino acids long. CDR1 and CDR2 from the germline V gene are SNHLY and FYNNEI. The CDR3 here is CASRAGGGIYGYTF. The CDR3 nucleotides read TGTGCCAGCAGGGCCGGGGGGGGTATCTATGGCTACACCTTC.

This chain links TRBV4-2 with TRBJ1-3, with no clear D. The V gene lost 4 bases and the J gene lost 3 bases, with 13 bases spanning the gap. This CDR3 spans 15 amino acids. Germline CDR1 is LGHNA and CDR2 is YNFKEQ. In DNA form, the CDR3 reads TGTGCCAGCAGCCCTACTGCCGGTGGTGGAAACACCATATATTTT. Translation gives CASSPTAGGGNTIYF.

The chain couples TRBV6-6 to TRBJ2-7; unclear D gene. V was clipped by 4 bases and J by 6 bases, with 19 bases between them. The CDR3 has 15 residues. CDR1 and CDR2 (germline): MNHNY, SVGAGI (reference sequence). CDR3 amino acids: CASSLPPPSECEQYF. The CDR3 nucleotides are TGTGCCAGCAGTTTACCCCCTCCCTCGGAGTGCGAGCAGTACTTC.

As DNA, the CDR3 is TGCGCCAGCAGCTTGGGGGACTGGGGGGATACGCAGTATTTT. Amino acids: CASSLGDWGDTQYF. The chain employs TRBV5-1 and TRBJ2-3, with D possibly matching TRBD2 (6 bases). The CDR3 is 14 amino acids. The V end was cut by 0 bases, the J end by 6 bases, with 11 bases between. Germline values: CDR1 SGHRS, CDR2 YFSETQ. Filled out from reference TRBV5-1 and TRBJ2-3, the complete variable domain reads KAGVTQTPRYLIKTRGQQVTLSCSPISGHRSVSWYQQTPGQGLQFLFEYFSETQRNKGNFPGRFSGRQFSNSRSEMNVSTLELGDSALYLCASSLGDWGDTQYFGPGTRLTVL.

This clone appeared a single time. The chain combines TRBV19 with TRBJ1-1, with D unclear. Per germline, CDR1 LNHDA and CDR2 SQIVND (reference sequence). V gave up 7 bases and J gave up 0 bases, with 3 bases separating them. The CDR3 runs 11 residues. The CDR3 is CASTVNTEAFF. In DNA, the CDR3 is TGTGCCAGTACCGTGAACACTGAAGCTTTCTTT. Supplemented by reference TRBV19 and TRBJ1-1, the full variable domain reads DGGITQSPKYLFRKEGQNVTLSCEQNLNHDAMYWYRQDPGQGLRLIYYSQIVNDFQKGDIAEGYSVSREKKESFPLTVTSAQKNPTAFYLCASTVNTEAFFGQGTRLTVV.

This clone has just one count. The chain links TRBV5-1 to TRBJ1-1, with 7 bases aligning to TRBD1. V lost 3 bases to trimming and J lost 7 bases; unmatched junction nucleotides: 6. The CDR3 consists of 13 residues. CDR1 SGHRS and CDR2 YFSETQ come from the germline V gene. The CDR3 DNA sequence: TGCGCCAGCAGCTCGGGACAGAGGATTGAAGCTTTCTTT. Translating gives CASSSGQRIEAFF.

This clone is a singleton in its sample. The rearrangement joins TRBV12-5 to TRBJ1-1; D unresolved. Germline V gives CDR1 LGHNT, CDR2 FRNRAP. CDR3 size: 14 residues. The V end lost 5 bases, the J end lost 2 bases, and 12 bases lay between the germline ends. The CDR3 region is CASGPRVLNTEAFF. DNA for the CDR3: TGTGCTAGTGGTCCCCGGGTCCTAAACACTGAAGCTTTCTTT.

In its sample, this clone was seen once. This chain connects TRBV19 to TRBJ2-2; D unresolved. This CDR3 is built from 12 residues. From germline, CDR1 is LNHDA and CDR2 SQIVND (reference sequence). Trimming cost V 7 bases and J 4 bases, with 7 bases left between them. The CDR3 sequence: CASTLVTGELFF. The CDR3 DNA reads as TGTGCCAGTACCCTAGTCACCGGGGAGCTGTTTTTT.

This clone was counted only a few times. This chain joins TRBV13 and TRBJ1-1; no definite D call. Germline V gives CDR1 PRHDT, CDR2 FYEKMQ (reference sequence). The length of the CDR3 is 16 residues. Trimming took off 4 bases at V and 0 bases at J, with 15 bases between the two ends. The DNA of the CDR3 is TGTGCCAGCAGCTATGGCCCTCCGGGAGTGAACACTGAAGCTTTCTTT. The encoded protein is CASSYGPPGVNTEAFF.

This clone showed up just a few times. The gene calls are TRBV6-1 and TRBJ2-3; D may be TRBD1 (6 bases). This CDR3 is built from 14 residues. The germline V gene has CDR1 MNHNS and CDR2 SASEGT. The ends were cut back, 3 bases at V and 2 bases at J, with 9 bases in the middle. The CDR3, as DNA: TGTGCCAGCAGTGAGGGACATCCCACAGATACGCAGTATTTT. Protein sequence: CASSEGHPTDTQYF.

The rearrangement links TRBV19 to TRBJ1-3; D gene unclear. The CDR3 spans 14 residues. V lost 3 bases, J lost 4 bases, and 10 bases lay in between. Per the germline V gene, CDR1 is LNHDA and CDR2 is SQIVND (reference sequence). CDR3 nucleotides: TGTGCCAGTAGTATTAACAGTTACGGAAACACCATATATTTT. Encoded protein: CASSINSYGNTIYF. Variable domain in full (rest from reference TRBV19 and TRBJ1-3): DGGITQSPKYLFRKEGQNVTLSCEQNLNHDAMYWYRQDPGQGLRLIYYSQIVNDFQKGDIAEGYSVSREKKESFPLTVTSAQKNPTAFYLCASSINSYGNTIYFGEGSWLTVV.

The CDR3 DNA follows: TGTGCCAGCAGTGAACAGGGACAGGGTGGAAACACCATATATTTT. Its protein product is CASSEQGQGGNTIYF. The V call is TRBV6-1, the J call TRBJ1-3, with TRBD1 matching over 9 bases. Germline CDR1 is MNHNS and CDR2 is SASEGT. J gave up 3 bases and V 2 bases, and 2 bases lay outside the gene matches. The CDR3 sequence is 15 residues long.

The rearrangement joins TRBV29-1 to TRBJ1-2; 11 bases are shared with TRBD1. The CDR3 loop spans 13 amino acids. CDR1 and CDR2 (germline): SQVTM, ANQGSEA. Germline trimming cut 7 bases from V and 3 bases from J; bases unmatched to any gene: 4. The CDR3 nucleotides are TGCAGCGACGGGACAGGGGGAGACTATGGCTACACCTTC. This translates into CSDGTGGDYGYTF.

The gene calls are TRBV27 and TRBJ1-2; 7 bases match TRBD1. This CDR3 has 14 residues. Per germline, CDR1 MNHEY and CDR2 SMNVEV (reference sequence). Germline trimming cut 0 bases from V and 4 bases from J; bases unmatched to any gene: 2. The CDR3 reads CASSLSQGVYGYTF. The DNA for the CDR3 is TGTGCCAGCAGTTTATCGCAGGGGGTCTATGGCTACACCTTC.

Here the CDR3 DNA reads TGTGCCAGCGCCCTCAGTTGGTCCCCCATGAACACTGAAGCTTTCTTT. It specifies CASALSWSPMNTEAFF. The V gene is TRBV7-2, the J gene TRBJ1-1; D is uncertain. V was shortened by 8 bases and J by 0 bases, with 19 bases between the two germline ends. CDR3 size: 16 residues. Looked up from germline, CDR1 is SGHTA and CDR2 is FQGNSA. The variable domain in full, completed from reference TRBV7-2 and TRBJ1-1, reads GAGVSQSPSNKVTEKGKDVELRCDPISGHTALYWYRQSLGQGLEFLIYFQGNSAPDKSGLPSDRFSAERTGGSVSTLTIQRTQQEDSAVYLCASALSWSPMNTEAFFGQGTRLTVV.

The V call is TRBV13, the J call TRBJ1-5; TRBD1 aligns across 8 bases. The ends lost 4 bases at V and 6 bases at J; junction bases unmatched: 8. This CDR3 spans 15 amino acids. Germline-derived CDR1 and CDR2 are PRHDT and FYEKMQ (reference sequence). The CDR3 DNA is TGTGCCAGCAGCTATCGACAGGGGACGAGTCAGCCCCAGCATTTT. Its protein is CASSYRQGTSQPQHF.

The sample holds a few counts of this clone. J is TRBJ2-7 and V is TRBV10-1; weak D call: TRBD1 (6 bases). This CDR3 region has 14 residues. The V end lost 3 bases, the J end lost 4 bases, and 13 bases lay between the germline ends. Per the germline V gene, CDR1 is WNHNN and CDR2 is SYGVQD (reference sequence). This CDR3 reads CASSERQGFYEQYF. The CDR3 DNA reads as TGCGCCAGCAGTGAACGGCAGGGGTTTTACGAGCAGTACTTC.